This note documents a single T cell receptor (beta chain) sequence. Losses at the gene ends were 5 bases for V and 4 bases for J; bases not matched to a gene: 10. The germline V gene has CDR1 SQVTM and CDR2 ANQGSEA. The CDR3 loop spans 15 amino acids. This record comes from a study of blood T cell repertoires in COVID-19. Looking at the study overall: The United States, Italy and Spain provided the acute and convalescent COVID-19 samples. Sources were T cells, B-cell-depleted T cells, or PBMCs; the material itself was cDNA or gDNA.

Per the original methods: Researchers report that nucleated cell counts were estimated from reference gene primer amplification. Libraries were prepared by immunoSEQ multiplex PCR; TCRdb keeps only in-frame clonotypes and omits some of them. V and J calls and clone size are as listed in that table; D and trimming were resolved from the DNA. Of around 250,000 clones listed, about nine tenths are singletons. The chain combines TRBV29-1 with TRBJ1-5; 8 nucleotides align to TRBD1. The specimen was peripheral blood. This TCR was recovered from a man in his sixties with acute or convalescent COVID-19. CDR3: CSVQFFQGANQPQHF. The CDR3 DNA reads TGCAGCGTTCAGTTTTTCCAGGGGGCAAATCAGCCCCAGCATTTT.